A single sample is the source of the 25 T cell receptor beta chains below, sequenced in a study of T cell clones after liver transplantation. TCRdb keeps only in-frame clones here, not all; method: immunoSEQ multiplex PCR. The sample holds about 120,000 clones, 75% to 95% seen once. The sequenced sample was CD4+ T cells from blood, obtained 12 months after liver transplant. All receptors come from a human patient who received a liver transplant. Among the T cells, some may be from the graft donor.

The chain uses TRBV5-4 and TRBJ2-6; D may correspond to TRBD1 or TRBD2 (6 bases each). The V end was cut by 3 bases, the J end by 0 bases, with 16 bases between. Germline V gene data show CDR1 as SGHNT and CDR2 as YYREEE (reference sequence). CDR3 length equals 18 residues. The CDR3, as DNA: TGTGCCAGCAGCTCTCAACAGGGAGGATTCTCTGGGGCCAACGTCCTGACTTTC. As protein: CASSSQQGGFSGANVLTF.

This chain joins TRBV6-5 and TRBJ2-6, with D unclear. Trimming removed 0 bases from V and 0 bases from J, with 6 bases in between. Per the germline V gene, CDR1 is MNHEY and CDR2 is SVGAGI. The CDR3 runs 16 residues. CDR3 sequence reads: CASSYSWASGANVLTF. CDR3 nucleotide sequence: TGTGCCAGCAGTTACTCGTGGGCCTCTGGGGCCAACGTCCTGACTTTC.

This chain connects TRBV5-1 to TRBJ2-5; D is perhaps TRBD2 (6 bases). CDR1 and CDR2 from the germline V gene are SGHRS and YFSETQ. The CDR3 runs to 16 residues. Trimming left V 0 bases short and J 5 bases short, with 17 bases between. CDR3 nucleotides: TGCGCCAGCAGCTTGGGGGAAACGGGAGACGGGGAGACCCAGTACTTC. Amino acids: CASSLGETGDGETQYF.

This clone was recorded only once. The V gene is TRBV11-1, the J gene TRBJ1-1; 7 positions match TRBD1. The CDR3 length is 18 residues. J was trimmed by 4 bases and V by 4 bases; bases with no gene match: 18. The germline V gene has CDR1 SGHAT and CDR2 FQDESV (reference sequence). In nucleotides, the CDR3 is TGTGCCAGCAGCTCCAGGGGGGGCAGTCGGAGTTTCGGCACTGAAGCTTTCTTT. This encodes CASSSRGGSRSFGTEAFF. The full variable domain, rest sourced from reference TRBV11-1 and TRBJ1-1, is EAEVAQSPRYKITEKSQAVAFWCDPISGHATLYWYRQILGQGPELLVQFQDESVVDDSQLPKDRFSAERLKGVDSTLKIQPAELGDSAMYLCASSSRGGSRSFGTEAFFGQGTRLTVV.

This chain connects TRBV11-2 to TRBJ2-5; no clear D gene. The V and J ends lost 3 bases and 1 base respectively, with 6 bases between them. Germline loops: CDR1 SGHAT, CDR2 FQNNGV. CDR3 length: 13 residues. CDR3 DNA: TGTGCCAGCAGCTTGCAAGGCCAAGAGACCCAGTACTTC. This codes for CASSLQGQETQYF.

The chain has TRBV18 and TRBJ2-3; 11 bases line up with TRBD2. The V gene's germline CDR1 is KGHSH and CDR2 LQKENI. The CDR3 runs to 19 residues. J was trimmed by 7 bases and V by 4 bases; bases with no gene match: 19. This CDR3 reads CASSLQGARVAGGPNTQYF. The CDR3 bases are TGTGCCAGCTCACTACAGGGGGCGCGAGTAGCGGGAGGGCCGAATACGCAGTATTTT.

V is TRBV5-6 and J is TRBJ2-7; TRBD2 agrees at 10 bases. J gave up 3 bases and V 3 bases, and 6 bases lay outside the gene matches. The CDR3 totals 15 residues. Germline CDR1 reads SGHDT; CDR2 reads YYEEEE. The CDR3 nucleotides are TGTGCCAGCAGCTGGCCGGGACTAGCGAGCTACGAGCAGTACTTC. Its translation is CASSWPGLASYEQYF.

The table lists this clone with a count of one. The identical CDR3 is also encoded by other nucleotide sequences in the sample. The rearrangement uses TRBV18 and TRBJ2-3; 9 positions match TRBD1. Germline V lookup: CDR1 KGHSH, CDR2 LQKENI. The CDR3 spans 15 residues. J gave up 4 bases and V 3 bases, and 5 bases lay outside the gene matches. This chain's CDR3 is CASSPPGQGSDTQYF. CDR3 DNA: TGTGCCAGCTCACCGCCGGGACAGGGCTCAGATACGCAGTATTTT.

The chain links TRBV28 to TRBJ2-5; tentatively, D is TRBD2 (5 bases). CDR3 length: 13 amino acids. Germline values: CDR1 MDHEN, CDR2 SYDVKM. Trimming took 5 bases from V and 5 from J, leaving 12 bases between them. CDR3 sequence reads: CASSTGWRETQYF. CDR3 coding DNA: TGTGCCAGCAGTACCGGGTGGAGGGAGACCCAGTACTTC.

This chain joins TRBV29-1 and TRBJ2-2; weak D call: TRBD1 (5 bases). V lost 6 bases and J lost 1, with 15 bases in between. Per the germline V gene, CDR1 is SQVTM and CDR2 is ANQGSEA. The CDR3 has 15 residues. The DNA for the CDR3 is TGCAGCGTCCAGGGTGAACCGAGGAACACCGGGGAGCTGTTTTTT. Translation gives CSVQGEPRNTGELFF.

A remark on this clone: Other DNA sequences in the sample encode the same CDR3. This sequence joins TRBV19 and TRBJ2-7; D not certain. This CDR3 is built from 11 residues. Germline assignment: CDR1 LNHDA and CDR2 SQIVND (reference sequence). V gave up 4 bases and J gave up 2 bases, with 3 bases separating them. The CDR3 coding sequence is TGTGCCAGTAGTAGTGCCTACGAGCAGTACTTC. As protein: CASSSAYEQYF. The full variable domain, in which reference TRBV19 and TRBJ2-7 provide the parts outside the CDR3, is DGGITQSPKYLFRKEGQNVTLSCEQNLNHDAMYWYRQDPGQGLRLIYYSQIVNDFQKGDIAEGYSVSREKKESFPLTVTSAQKNPTAFYLCASSSAYEQYFGPGTRLTVT.

The chain uses TRBV7-2 and TRBJ2-1; 9 nucleotides agree with TRBD2. This CDR3 contains 15 residues. V dropped 2 bases and J dropped 9; count of bases not matched to a gene: 8. Germline V lookup: CDR1 SGHTA, CDR2 FQGNSA. The CDR3 loop is CASSLSSGSFSEQFF. The CDR3 DNA sequence: TGTGCCAGCAGCTTAAGTAGCGGGAGTTTCAGTGAGCAGTTCTTC.

V and J are TRBV11-3 and TRBJ2-1, with 8 bases identical to TRBD2. After removal of 4 bases from V and 0 bases from J, the junction contained 2 bases not matched to a gene. The CDR3 has 15 residues. Germline V CDR1 and CDR2: SGHNT, YENEEA. CDR3 protein: CASSSGTSSYNEQFF. DNA of the CDR3: TGTGCCAGCAGCTCCGGGACTAGCTCCTACAATGAGCAGTTCTTC.

The CDR3 loop is CASSARSGASYEQYF. CDR3 DNA sequence: TGTGCCAGCAGCGCCCGTAGCGGGGCCTCCTACGAGCAGTACTTC. The chain links TRBV9 to TRBJ2-7; 8 nucleotides line up with TRBD2. The CDR3 has 15 residues. Germline V gene sequence: CDR1 SGDLS, CDR2 YYNGEE. Trimming took 3 bases from V and 0 from J; bases not matched to a gene: 5.

The J gene is TRBJ2-2, the V gene TRBV7-2; no firm D call. Per the germline V gene, CDR1 is SGHTA and CDR2 is FQGNSA. CDR3 size: 13 residues. V dropped 3 bases and J dropped 4 bases, with 6 bases sitting between them. In DNA, the CDR3 is TGTGCCAGCAGCTTTTCATTCACCGGGGAGCTGTTTTTT. Protein: CASSFSFTGELFF.

V usage is TRBV4-3 and J usage is TRBJ2-7; TRBD2 aligns across 9 bases. Trimming cost V 1 base and J 2 bases; bases outside gene matches: 6. CDR1 is LGHNA and CDR2 is YSLEER in the germline V gene. The CDR3 is made up of 16 amino acids. CDR3 DNA sequence: TGCGCCAGCAGCCAAGGGGCTAGCGGGGCTCCCTACGAGCAGTACTTC. Translation: CASSQGASGAPYEQYF.

This clone showed up just a few times. This sequence joins TRBV5-8 and TRBJ1-4, with D possibly matching TRBD1 (5 bases). With 1 base removed from V and 4 bases from J, the gap between germline ends came to 11 bases. The CDR3 is 15 amino acids. CDR1 is SGHTS, CDR2 YDEGEE, per germline. This CDR3 reads CASSLSRQLNEKLFF. DNA for the CDR3: TGTGCCAGCAGCTTGAGTCGACAGCTTAATGAAAAACTGTTTTTT. Full variable domain (missing parts from reference TRBV5-8 and TRBJ1-4): EAGVTQSPTHLIKTRGQQATLRCSPISGHTSVYWYQQALGLGLQFLLWYDEGEERNRGNFPPRFSGRQFPNYSSELNVNALELEDSALYLCASSLSRQLNEKLFFGSGTQLSVL.

The chain carries TRBV4-3 and TRBJ2-3, with D perhaps given as TRBD1 or TRBD2 (5 bases each). CDR3 length: 16 residues. Trimming pared 0 bases from V and 1 base from J, leaving 11 bases between. Germline V lookup: CDR1 LGHNA, CDR2 YSLEER. CDR3 loop: CASSQEGRGRTDTQYF. CDR3 sequence (DNA): TGCGCCAGCAGCCAAGAGGGCCGGGGCCGCACAGATACGCAGTATTTT.

The V and J genes are TRBV7-2 and TRBJ2-1, with a possible D match to TRBD2 (5 bases). Germline CDR1 SGHTA, CDR2 FQGNSA. CDR3 length: 15 amino acids. V was clipped by 1 base and J by 6 bases, with 13 bases between them. CDR3 coding DNA: TGTGCCAGCAGCTTAGATAATAGCGTACGCAATGAGCAGTTCTTC. Encoded protein: CASSLDNSVRNEQFF. Together with reference TRBV7-2 and TRBJ2-1, the CDR3 gives the full variable domain: GAGVSQSPSNKVTEKGKDVELRCDPISGHTALYWYRQSLGQGLEFLIYFQGNSAPDKSGLPSDRFSAERTGGSVSTLTIQRTQQEDSAVYLCASSLDNSVRNEQFFGPGTRLTVL.

The V call is TRBV2, the J call TRBJ2-7; D is ambiguous. Germline-derived CDR1 and CDR2 are SNHLY and FYNNEI. Deletions cut 2 bases from V and 4 bases from J, with 12 bases between. This CDR3 spans 14 amino acids. The chain's CDR3 is CASSEHGDRYEQYF. DNA of the CDR3: TGTGCCAGCAGTGAACATGGGGATCGGTACGAGCAGTACTTC.

The chain employs TRBV10-3 and TRBJ1-4; 7 nucleotides align to TRBD1. CDR1 and CDR2 from the germline V gene are ENHRY and SYGVKD. The CDR3 sequence is 14 residues long. The V segment lost 4 bases and the J segment 5 bases; nucleotides outside the gene matches: 4. CDR3: CAISGGRGNEKLFF. The CDR3 coding sequence is TGTGCCATCAGTGGGGGCAGGGGGAATGAAAAACTGTTTTTT.

CDR3 DNA sequence: TGTGCCAGCACGGGGACTAGCGGGACCAATGAGCAGTTCTTC. Amino acid sequence: CASTGTSGTNEQFF. V gene TRBV6-1 combines with J gene TRBJ2-1; 13 nucleotides line up with TRBD2. The CDR3 has 14 amino acids. Trimming cost V 7 bases and J 6 bases; bases outside gene matches: 3. Germline CDR1 reads MNHNS; CDR2 reads SASEGT.

The chain is built from TRBV11-1 and TRBJ2-7, with TRBD1 matching 10 bases. This CDR3 spans 15 amino acids. Unmatched junction bases numbered 11, after V lost 5 bases and J lost 7 bases. In germline, CDR1 is SGHAT, CDR2 FQDESV (reference sequence). CDR3 coding DNA: TGTGCCAGCAGCCTTGGTGGGACAGGGGTTGGGGAGCAGTACTTC. It translates to CASSLGGTGVGEQYF.

CDR3 residues: CASSLGAGQGSYEQYF. DNA of the CDR3: TGTGCCAGCAGCTTAGGGGCGGGACAGGGCTCCTACGAGCAGTACTTC. V usage is TRBV7-8 and J usage is TRBJ2-7; TRBD1 agrees at 9 bases. This CDR3 has 16 amino acids. The V and J ends lost 1 base and 0 bases, in that order; junction bases with no gene match: 4. CDR1 SGHVS and CDR2 FQNEAQ come from the germline V gene.

This chain uses TRBV19 with TRBJ1-1, with unresolved D. The CDR3 loop spans 13 amino acids. Germline CDR1 reads LNHDA; CDR2 reads SQIVND (reference sequence). V dropped 6 bases and J dropped 1 base, with 9 bases sitting between them. CDR3 bases: TGTGCCAGTAGCGACGACGGGAACACTGAAGCTTTCTTT. This gives the protein CASSDDGNTEAFF.